This T cell receptor beta chain was profiled in a study of molecular identifiers for immune sequencing clone quantification. Trimming cost V 0 bases and J 8 bases, with 16 bases left between them. This CDR3 spans 15 amino acids. CDR1 and CDR2 from the germline V gene are LGHNA and YNFKEQ. One entry per CDR3 protein results from TCRdb running MiXCR on the PCR reads. This table has about 40,000 distinct CDR3 sequences, under 20% appearing once. This clonotype was seen ten or more times. Its antigen is undetermined. Notes on the study in general: Shared barcodes on identical TCR molecules could underestimate the sizes of highly expanded clones. Effector cells kept over 97% of their molecules in clones above 20 RNA copies, while naive cells kept under 1% there.

The chain combines TRBV4-2 with TRBJ1-2; D ambiguous. This clonotype was obtained from a human donor in good health. Some libraries in this study had Jurkat cell RNA spiked in. The sequenced material came from naive CD8+ T cells from blood, with Jurkat cell RNA spiked in. The subset denotes: FACS-sorted CD8+CD4-CCR7+CD45RA+ naive T cells. CDR3 nucleotide sequence: TGTGCCAGCAGCCAAGATACGGGAGTTCTTTGGGGCTACACCTTC. It translates to CASSQDTGVLWGYTF.